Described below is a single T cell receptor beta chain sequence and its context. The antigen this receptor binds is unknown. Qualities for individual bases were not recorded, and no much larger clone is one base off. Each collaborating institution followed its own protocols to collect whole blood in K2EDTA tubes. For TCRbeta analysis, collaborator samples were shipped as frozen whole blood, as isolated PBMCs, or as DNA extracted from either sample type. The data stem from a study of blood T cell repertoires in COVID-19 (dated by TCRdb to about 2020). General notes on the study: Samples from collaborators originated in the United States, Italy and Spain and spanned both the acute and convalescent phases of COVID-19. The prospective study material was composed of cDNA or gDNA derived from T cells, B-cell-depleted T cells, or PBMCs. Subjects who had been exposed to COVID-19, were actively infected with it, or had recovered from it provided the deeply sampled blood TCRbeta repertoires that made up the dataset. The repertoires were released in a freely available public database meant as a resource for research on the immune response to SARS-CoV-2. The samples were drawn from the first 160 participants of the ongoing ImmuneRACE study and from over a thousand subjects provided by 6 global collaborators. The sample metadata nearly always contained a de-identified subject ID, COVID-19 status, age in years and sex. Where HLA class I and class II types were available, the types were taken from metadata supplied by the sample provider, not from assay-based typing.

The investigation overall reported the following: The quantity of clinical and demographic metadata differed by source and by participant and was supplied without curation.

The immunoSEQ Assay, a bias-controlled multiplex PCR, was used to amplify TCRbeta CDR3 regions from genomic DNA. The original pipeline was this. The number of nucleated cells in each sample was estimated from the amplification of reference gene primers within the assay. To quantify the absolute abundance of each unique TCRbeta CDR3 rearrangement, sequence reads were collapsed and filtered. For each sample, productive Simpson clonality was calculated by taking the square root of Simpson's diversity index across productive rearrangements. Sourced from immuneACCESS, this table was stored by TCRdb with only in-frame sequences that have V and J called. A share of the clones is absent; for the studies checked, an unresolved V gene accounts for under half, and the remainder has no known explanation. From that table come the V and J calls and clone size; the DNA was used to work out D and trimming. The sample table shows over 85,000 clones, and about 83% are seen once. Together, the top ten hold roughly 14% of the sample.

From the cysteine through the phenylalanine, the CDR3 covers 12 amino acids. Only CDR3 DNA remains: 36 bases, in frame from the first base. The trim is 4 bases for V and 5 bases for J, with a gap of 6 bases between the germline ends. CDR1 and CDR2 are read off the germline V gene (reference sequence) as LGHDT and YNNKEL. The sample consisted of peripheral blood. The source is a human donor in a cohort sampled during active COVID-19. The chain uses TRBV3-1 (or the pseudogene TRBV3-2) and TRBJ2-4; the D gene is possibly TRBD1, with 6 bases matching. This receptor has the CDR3 CASSRQENIQYF. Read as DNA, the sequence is TGTGCCAGCAGCCGACAGGAAAACATTCAGTACTTC.